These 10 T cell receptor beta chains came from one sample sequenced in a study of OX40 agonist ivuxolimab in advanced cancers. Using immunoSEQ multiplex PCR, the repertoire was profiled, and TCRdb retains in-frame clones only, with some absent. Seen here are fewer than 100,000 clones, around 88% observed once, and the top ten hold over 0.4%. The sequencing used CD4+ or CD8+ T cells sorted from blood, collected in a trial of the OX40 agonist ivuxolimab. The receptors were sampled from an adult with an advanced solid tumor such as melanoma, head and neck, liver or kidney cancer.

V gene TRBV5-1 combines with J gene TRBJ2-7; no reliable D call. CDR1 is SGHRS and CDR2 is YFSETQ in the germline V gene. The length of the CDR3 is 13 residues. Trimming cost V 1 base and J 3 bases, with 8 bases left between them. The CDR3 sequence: CASSLTLGYEQYF. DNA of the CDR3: TGCGCCAGCAGCTTGACACTTGGCTACGAGCAGTACTTC.

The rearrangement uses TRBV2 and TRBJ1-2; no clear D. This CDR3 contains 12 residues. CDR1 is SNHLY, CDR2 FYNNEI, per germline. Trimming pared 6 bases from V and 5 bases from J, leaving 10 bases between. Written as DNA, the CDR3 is TGTGCCAGCAGACCCGACGGGTATGGCTACACCTTC. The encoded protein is CASRPDGYGYTF.

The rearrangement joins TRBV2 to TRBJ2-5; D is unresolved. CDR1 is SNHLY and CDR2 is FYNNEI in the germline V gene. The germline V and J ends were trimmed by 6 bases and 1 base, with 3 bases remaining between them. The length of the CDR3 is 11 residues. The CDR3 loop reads CASSPQETQYF. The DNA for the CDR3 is TGTGCCAGCAGCCCCCAAGAGACCCAGTACTTC.

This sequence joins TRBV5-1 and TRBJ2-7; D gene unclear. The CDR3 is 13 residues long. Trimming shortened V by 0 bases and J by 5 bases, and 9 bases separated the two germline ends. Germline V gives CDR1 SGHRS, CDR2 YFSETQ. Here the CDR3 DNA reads TGCGCCAGCAGCTTGGAACCCTTAGACGAGCAGTACTTC. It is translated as CASSLEPLDEQYF.

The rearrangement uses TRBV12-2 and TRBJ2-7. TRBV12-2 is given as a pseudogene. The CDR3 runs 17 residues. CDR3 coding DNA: TGTGCAAGTCGCTCCCCCTGGCCCAGCTTAGTGACCTACGAGCAGTACTTC. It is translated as CASRSPWPSLVTYEQYF.

The CDR3 loop is CASMGTGAVETQYF. The CDR3 region has the DNA TGTGCCAGTATGGGGACAGGGGCTGTGGAGACCCAGTACTTC. The chain joins TRBV19 to TRBJ2-5; TRBD1 matches at 10 bases. With V trimmed by 7 bases and J by 5 bases, 7 bases remained unmatched. Germline V gene sequence: CDR1 LNHDA, CDR2 SQIVND (reference sequence). There are 14 residues in the CDR3. Full variable domain (rest looked up from reference TRBV19 and TRBJ2-5): DGGITQSPKYLFRKEGQNVTLSCEQNLNHDAMYWYRQDPGQGLRLIYYSQIVNDFQKGDIAEGYSVSREKKESFPLTVTSAQKNPTAFYLCASMGTGAVETQYFGPGTRLLVL.

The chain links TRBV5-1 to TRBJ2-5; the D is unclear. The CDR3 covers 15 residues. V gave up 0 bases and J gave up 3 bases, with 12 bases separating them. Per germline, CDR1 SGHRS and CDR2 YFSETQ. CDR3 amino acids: CASSLGDLPKETQYF. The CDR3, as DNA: TGCGCCAGCAGCTTGGGTGATCTTCCGAAAGAGACCCAGTACTTC.

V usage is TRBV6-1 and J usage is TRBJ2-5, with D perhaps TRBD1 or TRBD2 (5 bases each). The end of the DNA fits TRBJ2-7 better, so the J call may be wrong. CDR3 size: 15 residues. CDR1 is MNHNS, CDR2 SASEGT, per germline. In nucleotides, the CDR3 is TGTGCCAGCAGTGAAGGGGACCCGGTGAACTACGAGCAGTACTTC. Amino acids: CASSEGDPVNYEQYF.

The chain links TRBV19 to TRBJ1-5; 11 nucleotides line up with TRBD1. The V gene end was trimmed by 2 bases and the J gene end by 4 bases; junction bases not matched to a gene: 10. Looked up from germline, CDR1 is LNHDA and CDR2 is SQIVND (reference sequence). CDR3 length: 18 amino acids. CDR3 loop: CASSIFPGQGERNQPQHF. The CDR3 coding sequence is TGTGCCAGTAGTATATTCCCGGGACAGGGGGAACGGAATCAGCCCCAGCATTTT.

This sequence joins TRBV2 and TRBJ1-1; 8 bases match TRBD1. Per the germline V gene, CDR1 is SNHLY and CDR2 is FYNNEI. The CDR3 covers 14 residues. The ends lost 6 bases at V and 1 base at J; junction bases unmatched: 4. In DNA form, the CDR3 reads TGTGCCAGCAGGGCAGACAGGGGGAACACTGAAGCTTTCTTT. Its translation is CASRADRGNTEAFF.